The 7 T cell receptor beta chains below come from one sample, sequenced in a study of metastatic and nonmetastatic thyroid tumors. All patients reached thyroid surgery having received no treatment beforehand. TCRdb redid the clone calls on the PCR reads using MiXCR. The sample includes tens of thousands of clones, approximately 22% of them seen just once. The source material was blood. These receptors were collected from a female donor with papillary thyroid cancer or a benign thyroid nodule (not recorded which). Some clones in this sample may be carry-over from other donors' samples.

This clone was recorded at least ten times. This sequence joins TRBV9 and TRBJ2-2; 10 bases align to TRBD2. The germline gives CDR1 SGDLS, CDR2 YYNGEE. The CDR3 spans 16 residues. After removal of 1 base from V and 1 base from J, the junction contained 1 base not matched to a gene. This chain's CDR3 is CASSVLAGGNTGELFF. Written as DNA, the CDR3 is TGTGCCAGCAGCGTATTAGCGGGAGGGAACACCGGGGAGCTGTTTTTT.

Many counts were recorded for this clone. This chain joins TRBV5-1 and TRBJ1-1; D remains unclear. V was pared by 0 bases and J by 1 base, with 7 bases between. This CDR3 region has 14 residues. CDR1 is SGHRS, CDR2 YFSETQ, per germline. The CDR3 DNA sequence: TGCGCCAGCAGCTTGGTGGCGCGGAACACTGAAGCTTTCTTT. It specifies CASSLVARNTEAFF.

Note on this clone: Since the CDR3 does not end with the conserved phenylalanine or tryptophan, this likely comes from a read error. This sequence joins TRBV6-5 and TRBJ2-7; either TRBD1 or TRBD2 may supply D (5 bases each). The CDR3 loop spans 15 amino acids. Per the germline V gene, CDR1 is MNHEY and CDR2 is SVGAGI. The CDR3 loop reads CASSHLGTDSFEQYL. CDR3 sequence (DNA): TGTGCCAGCAGTCACCTTGGGACGGACTCCTTCGAGCAGTACCTC.

The chain recombines TRBV28 with TRBJ2-1; D is possibly TRBD1 (6 bases). This CDR3 spans 16 amino acids. CDR1 and CDR2 (germline): MDHEN, SYDVKM. Trimming removed 5 bases from V and 13 bases from J, with 27 bases in between. The CDR3 coding sequence is TGTGCCAGCAGTCTGCCCGGGACACAGGGAAGGGGTGATCAGTTCTTC. This translates into CASSLPGTQGRGDQFF.

The gene calls are TRBV5-1 and TRBJ1-1, with unresolved D. This CDR3 spans 14 amino acids. The germline V gene has CDR1 SGHRS and CDR2 YFSETQ. Trimming removed 2 bases at V and 4 bases at J, with 12 bases between. CDR3 DNA sequence: TGCGCCAGCAGCTTCGACCCAGATGCCACTGAAGCTTTCTTT. This codes for CASSFDPDATEAFF.

This clone was recorded many times. The rearrangement links TRBV7-3 to TRBJ2-3, with D tentatively TRBD1 (5 bases). The V gene lost 1 base and the J gene lost 5 bases, with 10 bases spanning the gap. Germline CDR1 reads SGHTA; CDR2 reads FQGTGA. The CDR3 contains 14 residues. Written as DNA, the CDR3 is TGTGCCAGCAGCTTAAGTGGGGCGCAAGATACGCAGTATTTT. Amino acids: CASSLSGAQDTQYF.

This clone was seen at least ten times. This chain joins TRBV20-1 and TRBJ2-7; TRBD1 is a possible D gene (5 bases). The V end was cut by 5 bases, the J end by 2 bases, with 22 bases between. The CDR3 runs to 16 residues. The germline CDR1 and CDR2 sequences are DFQATT and SNEGSKA (reference sequence). CDR3 nucleotides: TGCAGTGCTTCCCCCACCCAGACAGCTATTCCCTACGAGCAGTACTTC. This encodes CSASPTQTAIPYEQYF.